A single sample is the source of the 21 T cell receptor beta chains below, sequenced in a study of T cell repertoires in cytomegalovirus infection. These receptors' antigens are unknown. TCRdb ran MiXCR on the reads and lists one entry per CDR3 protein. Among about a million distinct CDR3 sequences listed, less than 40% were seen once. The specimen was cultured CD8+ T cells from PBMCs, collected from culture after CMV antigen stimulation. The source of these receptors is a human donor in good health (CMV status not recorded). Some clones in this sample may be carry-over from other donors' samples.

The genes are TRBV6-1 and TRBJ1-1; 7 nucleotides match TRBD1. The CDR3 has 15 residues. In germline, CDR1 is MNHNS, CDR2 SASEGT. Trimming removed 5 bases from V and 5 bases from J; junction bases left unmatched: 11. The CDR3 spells CASSIGGPGYTEAFF. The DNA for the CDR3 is TGTGCCAGCAGTATAGGGGGCCCCGGGTATACTGAAGCTTTCTTT.

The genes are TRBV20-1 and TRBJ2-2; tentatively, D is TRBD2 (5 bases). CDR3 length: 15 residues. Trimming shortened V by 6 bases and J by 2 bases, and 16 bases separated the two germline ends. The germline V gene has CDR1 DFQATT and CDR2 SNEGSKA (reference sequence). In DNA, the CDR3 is TGCAGTGCCGGAGTGAAGCGGATAAACACCGGGGAGCTGTTTTTT. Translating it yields CSAGVKRINTGELFF.

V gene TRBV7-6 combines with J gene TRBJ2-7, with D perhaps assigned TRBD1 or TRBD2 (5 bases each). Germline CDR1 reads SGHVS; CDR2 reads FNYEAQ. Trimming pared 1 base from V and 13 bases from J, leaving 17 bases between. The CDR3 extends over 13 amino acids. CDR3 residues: CASSLGGRDPTYV. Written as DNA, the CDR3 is TGTGCCAGCAGCTTAGGAGGCCGGGACCCGACCTACGTC.

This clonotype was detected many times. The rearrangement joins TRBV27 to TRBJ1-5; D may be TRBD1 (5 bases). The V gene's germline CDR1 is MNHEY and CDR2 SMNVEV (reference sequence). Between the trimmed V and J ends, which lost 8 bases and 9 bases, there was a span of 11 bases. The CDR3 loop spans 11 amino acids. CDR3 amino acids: CASPGGGPQHF. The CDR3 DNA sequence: TGTGCCAGCCCGGGGGGGGGGCCCCAGCATTTT.

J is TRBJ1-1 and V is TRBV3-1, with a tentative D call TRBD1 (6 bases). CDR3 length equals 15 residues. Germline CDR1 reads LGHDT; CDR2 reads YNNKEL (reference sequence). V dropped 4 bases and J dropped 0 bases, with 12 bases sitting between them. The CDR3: CASSPSRGLNTEAFF. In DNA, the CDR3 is TGTGCCAGCAGCCCTTCACGGGGGCTGAACACTGAAGCTTTCTTT.

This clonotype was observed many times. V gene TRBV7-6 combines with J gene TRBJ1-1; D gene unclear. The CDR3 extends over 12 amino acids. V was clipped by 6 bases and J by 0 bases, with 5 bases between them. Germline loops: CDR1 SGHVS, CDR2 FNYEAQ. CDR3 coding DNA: TGTGCCAGCAGTCCAATGAACACTGAAGCTTTCTTT. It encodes CASSPMNTEAFF.

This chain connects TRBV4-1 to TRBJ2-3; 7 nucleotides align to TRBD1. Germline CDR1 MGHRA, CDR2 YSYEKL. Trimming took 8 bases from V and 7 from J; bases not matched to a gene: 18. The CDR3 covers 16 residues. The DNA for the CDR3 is TGCGCCAGCGCCACGGAACCGGGACAGCTTATGAATACGCAGTATTTT. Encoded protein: CASATEPGQLMNTQYF.

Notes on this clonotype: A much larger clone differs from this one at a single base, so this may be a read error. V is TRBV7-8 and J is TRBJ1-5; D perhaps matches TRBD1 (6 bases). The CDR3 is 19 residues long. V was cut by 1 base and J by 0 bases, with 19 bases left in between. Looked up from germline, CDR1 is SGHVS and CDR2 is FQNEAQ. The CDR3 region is CASSLGPGHYSNSNQPQHF. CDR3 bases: TGTGCCAGCAGCTTAGGACCGGGACATTATTCCAATAGCAATCAGCCCCAGCATTTT.

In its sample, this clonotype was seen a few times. This CDR3 is CATSTSQGYTF. CDR3 sequence (DNA): TGTGCCACCAGCACCTCTCAGGGCTACACCTTC. The genes are TRBV15 and TRBJ1-2; D ambiguous. Trimming removed 4 bases at V and 8 bases at J, with 8 bases between. In germline, CDR1 is LNHNV, CDR2 YYDKDF (reference sequence). The CDR3 is 11 amino acids.

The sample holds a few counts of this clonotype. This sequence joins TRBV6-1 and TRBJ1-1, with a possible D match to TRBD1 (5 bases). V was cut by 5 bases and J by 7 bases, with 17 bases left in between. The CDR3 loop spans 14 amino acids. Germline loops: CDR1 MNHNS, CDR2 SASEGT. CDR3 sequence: CASSWVSGQDEAFF. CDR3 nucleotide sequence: TGTGCCAGCAGTTGGGTTTCGGGGCAGGATGAAGCTTTCTTT.

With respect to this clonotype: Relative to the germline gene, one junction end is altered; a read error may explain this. Written as DNA, the CDR3 is TGTGCCAGCAGCCCTGGACCCGGGTTTGTTCAAGCGACCCAGTACTTC. It yields the protein CASSPGPGFVQATQYF. This rearrangement joins TRBV7-9 to TRBJ2-5, with unresolved D. The CDR3 consists of 16 residues. Germline CDR1 is SEHNR and CDR2 is FQNEAQ (reference sequence).

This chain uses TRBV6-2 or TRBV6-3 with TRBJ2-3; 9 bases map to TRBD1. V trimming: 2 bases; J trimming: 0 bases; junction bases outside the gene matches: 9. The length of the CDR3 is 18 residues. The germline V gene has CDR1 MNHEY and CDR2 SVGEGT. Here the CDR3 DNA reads TGTGCCAGCAGTTACCGACCGACAGGGGGTCCTAGCACAGATACGCAGTATTTT. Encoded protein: CASSYRPTGGPSTDTQYF.

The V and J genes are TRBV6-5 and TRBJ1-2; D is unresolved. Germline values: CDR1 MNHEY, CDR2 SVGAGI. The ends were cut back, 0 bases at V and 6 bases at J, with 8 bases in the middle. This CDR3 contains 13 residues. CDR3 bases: TGTGCCAGCAGTTACTCAGGGCCGGATGGCTACACCTTC. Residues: CASSYSGPDGYTF.

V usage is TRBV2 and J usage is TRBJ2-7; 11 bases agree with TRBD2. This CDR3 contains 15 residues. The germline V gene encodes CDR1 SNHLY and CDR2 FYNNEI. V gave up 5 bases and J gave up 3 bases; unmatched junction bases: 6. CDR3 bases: TGTGCCAGCAGTCTGGGACTAGCGGACTACTACGAGCAGTACTTC. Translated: CASSLGLADYYEQYF.

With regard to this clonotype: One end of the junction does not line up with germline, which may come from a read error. CDR3 protein: CASSLEREVEQYF. In DNA, the CDR3 is TGTGCCAGCAGCTTGGAACGAGAAGTCGAGCAGTACTTC. The rearrangement uses TRBV5-3 and TRBJ2-7; D remains unclear. TRBV5-3 is sorted into the ORF group, with uncertain function. The CDR3 runs 13 residues.

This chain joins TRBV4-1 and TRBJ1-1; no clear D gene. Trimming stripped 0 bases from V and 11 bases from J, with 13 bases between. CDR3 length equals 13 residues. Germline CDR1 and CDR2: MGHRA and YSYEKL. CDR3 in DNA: TGCGCCAGCAGCCAAGAAGGGAAGGGTTGGGCTTTCTTT. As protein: CASSQEGKGWAFF.

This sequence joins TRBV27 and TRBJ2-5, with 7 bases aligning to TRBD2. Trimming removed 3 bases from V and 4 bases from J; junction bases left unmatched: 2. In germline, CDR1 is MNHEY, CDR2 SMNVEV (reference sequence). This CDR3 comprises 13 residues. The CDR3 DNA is TGTGCCAGCAGTTTTTGGGGGGGAGAGACCCAGTACTTC. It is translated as CASSFWGGETQYF.

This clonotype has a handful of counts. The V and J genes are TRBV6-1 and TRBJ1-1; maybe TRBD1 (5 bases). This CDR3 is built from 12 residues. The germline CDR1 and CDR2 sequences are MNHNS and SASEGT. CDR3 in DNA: TGTGCGGCGGGGCGGGGTGGCACTGAAGCTTTCTTT. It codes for CAAGRGGTEAFF.

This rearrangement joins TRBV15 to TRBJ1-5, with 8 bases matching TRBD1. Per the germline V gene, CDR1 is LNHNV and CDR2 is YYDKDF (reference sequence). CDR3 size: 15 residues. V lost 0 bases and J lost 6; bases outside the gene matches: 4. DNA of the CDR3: TGTGCCACCAGCAGAGATGTTCAGGGGGCTCAGCCCCAGCATTTT. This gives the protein CATSRDVQGAQPQHF.

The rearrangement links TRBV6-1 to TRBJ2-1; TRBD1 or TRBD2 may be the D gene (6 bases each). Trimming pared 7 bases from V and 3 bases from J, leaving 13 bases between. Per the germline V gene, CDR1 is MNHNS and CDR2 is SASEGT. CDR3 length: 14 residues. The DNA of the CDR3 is TGTGCCAGCACCCCGGGGGCGTTCTACAATGAGCAGTTCTTC. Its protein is CASTPGAFYNEQFF.

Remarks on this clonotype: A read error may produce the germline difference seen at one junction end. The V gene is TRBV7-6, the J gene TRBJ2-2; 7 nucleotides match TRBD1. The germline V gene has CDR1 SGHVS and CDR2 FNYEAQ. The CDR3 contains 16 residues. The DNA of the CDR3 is TGTGTCAGCAGCTCTCAGGGGGTGACTAACACCGGGGAGCTGTTTTTT. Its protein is CVSSSQGVTNTGELFF. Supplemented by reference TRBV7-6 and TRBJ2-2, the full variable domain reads GAGVSQSPRYKVTKRGQDVALRCDPISGHVSLYWYRQALGQGPEFLTYFNYEAQQDKSGLPNDRFSAERPEGSISTLTIQRTEQRDSAMYRCVSSSQGVTNTGELFFGEGSRLTVL.